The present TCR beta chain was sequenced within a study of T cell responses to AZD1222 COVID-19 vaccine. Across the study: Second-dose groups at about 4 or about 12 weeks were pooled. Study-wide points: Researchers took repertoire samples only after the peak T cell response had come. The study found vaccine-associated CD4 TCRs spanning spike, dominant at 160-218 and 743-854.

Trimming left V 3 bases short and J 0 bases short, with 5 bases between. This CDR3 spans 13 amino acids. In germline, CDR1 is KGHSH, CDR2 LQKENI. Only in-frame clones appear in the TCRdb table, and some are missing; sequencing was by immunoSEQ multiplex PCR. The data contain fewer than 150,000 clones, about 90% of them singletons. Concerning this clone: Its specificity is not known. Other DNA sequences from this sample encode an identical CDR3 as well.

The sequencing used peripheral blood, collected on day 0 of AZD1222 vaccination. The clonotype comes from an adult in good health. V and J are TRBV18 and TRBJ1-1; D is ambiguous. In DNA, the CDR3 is TGTGCCAGCTCACCTCAGATGAACACTGAAGCTTTCTTT. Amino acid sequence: CASSPQMNTEAFF.